The 30 T cell receptor beta chains presented below share a single source sample, sequenced in a study of blood T cell repertoires in COVID-19. Assay: immunoSEQ multiplex PCR; the TCRdb copy retains only in-frame clones and omits some. Among fewer than 150,000 clones, almost 85% were seen once, and the ten largest hold about 13%. Specimen: peripheral blood. The origin of the receptors is a human donor in a cohort sampled during active COVID-19.

The sample holds one count of this clone. The rearrangement links TRBV19 to TRBJ2-7; D unclear. Germline loops: CDR1 LNHDA, CDR2 SQIVND (reference sequence). V was clipped by 0 bases and J by 5 bases, with 23 bases between them. The CDR3 has 18 residues. CDR3 in amino acids: CASSIDLRSSGFPHEQYF. The DNA for the CDR3 is TGTGCCAGTAGTATAGATCTACGCTCATCTGGTTTTCCCCACGAGCAGTACTTC.

This clone came up once. Other DNA variants within this sample encode the same CDR3. The chain links TRBV3-1 (or the pseudogene TRBV3-2) to TRBJ1-2; D might be TRBD1 (5 bases). Germline V lookup: CDR1 LGHDT, CDR2 YNNKEL (reference sequence). Deletions cut 0 bases from V and 4 bases from J, with 9 bases between. This CDR3 has 14 residues. The CDR3 DNA reads TGTGCCAGCAGCCAAGATACAGGATCCTATGGCTACACCTTC. It specifies CASSQDTGSYGYTF.

This clone appeared a few times. The chain recombines TRBV3-1 (or the pseudogene TRBV3-2) with TRBJ2-7; possible D gene TRBD2, 5 bases. The germline V gene has CDR1 LGHDT and CDR2 YNNKEL (reference sequence). V lost 1 base to trimming and J lost 4 bases, with 17 bases between them. This CDR3 is 16 amino acids long. The CDR3 sequence is CASSQGASGLLYEQYF. The CDR3 region has the DNA TGTGCCAGCAGCCAAGGCGCGTCCGGACTGCTTTACGAGCAGTACTTC.

The chain recombines TRBV5-1 with TRBJ1-5; 7 nucleotides align to TRBD1. Unmatched junction bases numbered 7, after V lost 4 bases and J lost 3 bases. Germline lookup yields CDR1 SGHRS and CDR2 YFSETQ. The CDR3 sequence is 15 residues long. CDR3: CASSPGGTANQPQHF. CDR3 bases: TGCGCCAGCAGCCCGGGGGGGACAGCCAATCAGCCCCAGCATTTT.

This sequence joins TRBV5-1 and TRBJ2-3, with a weak D call TRBD1 (6 bases). CDR3 length: 14 amino acids. V lost 4 bases and J 5 bases, leaving 14 bases between the germline ends. Germline-derived CDR1 and CDR2 are SGHRS and YFSETQ. The chain's CDR3 is CASSPGQQRDTQYF. CDR3 DNA: TGCGCCAGCAGCCCCGGACAGCAGCGAGATACGCAGTATTTT.

The CDR3 coding sequence is TGTGCCACCACCCCCCGGGGGGGCCCGTCAAGCTCCTACAATGAGCAGTTCTTC. This codes for CATTPRGGPSSSYNEQFF. The chain couples TRBV15 to TRBJ2-1; the match to TRBD2 covers 8 bases. V lost 7 bases to trimming and J lost 0 bases; unmatched junction nucleotides: 14. Germline V gives CDR1 LNHNV, CDR2 YYDKDF (reference sequence). CDR3 length: 18 residues.

The V gene is TRBV5-1, the J gene TRBJ2-3, with 10 nucleotides matching TRBD2. With V trimmed by 3 bases and J by 0 bases, 4 bases remained unmatched. The germline gives CDR1 SGHRS, CDR2 YFSETQ. The CDR3 covers 16 residues. CDR3 sequence: CASSYDSGGSTDTQYF. The CDR3 DNA sequence: TGCGCCAGCAGCTACGATAGCGGGGGGAGCACAGATACGCAGTATTTT.

The V gene is TRBV5-8, the J gene TRBJ1-2; maybe TRBD1 (6 bases). CDR3 size: 14 residues. Germline CDR1 reads SGHTS; CDR2 reads YDEGEE. Trimming stripped 2 bases from V and 4 bases from J, with 12 bases between. The CDR3 region is CASSLPGTRYGYTF. As DNA, the CDR3 is TGTGCCAGCAGCTTACCCGGGACACGCTATGGCTACACCTTC.

The rearrangement uses TRBV18 and TRBJ2-5; D unresolved. The length of the CDR3 is 13 residues. The V end lost 3 bases, the J end lost 0 bases, and 5 bases lay between the germline ends. Germline lookup yields CDR1 KGHSH and CDR2 LQKENI. The CDR3 protein is CASSPWHQETQYF. Written as DNA, the CDR3 is TGTGCCAGCTCACCTTGGCACCAAGAGACCCAGTACTTC.

V and J are TRBV2 and TRBJ1-5; D is unclear. Trimming removed 6 bases at V and 6 bases at J, with 12 bases between. Germline V gene lookup returns CDR1 SNHLY and CDR2 FYNNEI. The CDR3 consists of 13 residues. The CDR3 region has the DNA TGTGCCAGCAGCGCCCAGGATGGTCAGCCCCAGCATTTT. It encodes CASSAQDGQPQHF.

This rearrangement joins TRBV19 to TRBJ2-2; TRBD2 matches 8 bases. The CDR3 sequence is 16 residues long. The V gene's germline CDR1 is LNHDA and CDR2 SQIVND (reference sequence). Trimming removed 5 bases from V and 7 bases from J; junction bases left unmatched: 12. The DNA of the CDR3 is TGTGCCAGTAGTGCGCGAAATCGGGGGGGCCACGGGGAGCTGTTTTTT. Encoded protein: CASSARNRGGHGELFF.

V and J are TRBV30 and TRBJ2-7; 11 bases line up with TRBD1. Germline V gives CDR1 GTSNPN, CDR2 SVGIG (reference sequence). The CDR3 is made up of 15 amino acids. The V gene end was trimmed by 1 base and the J gene end by 5 bases; junction bases not matched to a gene: 7. The CDR3 DNA reads as TGTGCCTGGAGTGCCGGACAGGGGGCTCTGAACGAGCAGTACTTC. Translated: CAWSAGQGALNEQYF.

The V call is TRBV11-2, the J call TRBJ1-3; no definite D call. Trimming took off 8 bases at V and 0 bases at J, with 8 bases between the two ends. Germline V gene lookup returns CDR1 SGHAT and CDR2 FQNNGV. CDR3 length: 13 residues. CDR3 in DNA: TGTGCCAGCGCGCTCCACTCTGGAAACACCATATATTTT. As protein: CASALHSGNTIYF. Together with reference TRBV11-2 and TRBJ1-3, the CDR3 gives the full variable domain: EAGVAQSPRYKIIEKRQSVAFWCNPISGHATLYWYQQILGQGPKLLIQFQNNGVVDDSQLPKDRFSAERLKGVDSTLKIQPAKLEDSAVYLCASALHSGNTIYFGEGSWLTVV.

The chain recombines TRBV19 with TRBJ2-3; 12 bases map to TRBD1. Germline lookup yields CDR1 LNHDA and CDR2 SQIVND (reference sequence). V lost 6 bases and J lost 5; bases outside the gene matches: 12. This CDR3 region has 17 residues. CDR3 nucleotide sequence: TGTGCCAGTAGCCCCCCCCCGGGACAGGGGGCGGGAGATACGCAGTATTTT. Translation gives CASSPPPGQGAGDTQYF.

DNA of the CDR3: TGTGCCAGCAGTTACACTAGCTCTGGGGCCAACGTCCTGACTTTC. Translation gives CASSYTSSGANVLTF. The rearrangement links TRBV6-5 to TRBJ2-6; a possible D gene is TRBD2 (5 bases). The V end was cut by 2 bases, the J end by 0 bases, with 5 bases between. The length of the CDR3 is 15 residues. CDR1 MNHEY and CDR2 SVGAGI come from the germline V gene.

The V and J genes are TRBV5-4 and TRBJ2-7; the match to TRBD1 covers 12 bases. Trimming at V came to 4 bases and at J to 6 bases, leaving 8 bases not matched to a gene. The length of the CDR3 is 15 residues. CDR1 is SGHNT, CDR2 YYREEE, per germline (reference sequence). CDR3 protein: CASSKPGQGAGEQYF. CDR3 DNA: TGTGCCAGCAGCAAACCGGGACAGGGGGCGGGCGAGCAGTACTTC.

The chain combines TRBV6-5 with TRBJ1-1; 9 bases are shared with TRBD1. CDR1 MNHEY and CDR2 SVGAGI come from the germline V gene. After removal of 0 bases from V and 5 bases from J, the junction contained 1 base not matched to a gene. The CDR3 has 14 residues. Written as DNA, the CDR3 is TGTGCCAGCAGTTACTCGACAGGGGGAACTGAAGCTTTCTTT. Its translation is CASSYSTGGTEAFF.

The rearrangement uses TRBV9 and TRBJ2-1, with 11 bases that match TRBD2. Germline lookup yields CDR1 SGDLS and CDR2 YYNGEE. The CDR3 is 15 residues long. J was trimmed by 3 bases and V by 4 bases; bases with no gene match: 3. CDR3 in amino acids: CASSTSGGDYNEQFF. CDR3 DNA sequence: TGTGCCAGCAGCACTAGCGGGGGTGACTACAATGAGCAGTTCTTC.

Only one count was recorded for this clone. The V gene is TRBV19, the J gene TRBJ2-2, with TRBD2 matching 8 bases. Germline CDR1 LNHDA, CDR2 SQIVND (reference sequence). Losses at the gene ends were 8 bases for V and 3 bases for J; bases not matched to a gene: 8. The CDR3 is 15 residues long. The CDR3 reads CASQKGGGYTGELFF. The CDR3, as DNA: TGTGCCAGTCAAAAAGGCGGGGGGTACACCGGGGAGCTGTTTTTT.

V is TRBV10-3 and J is TRBJ1-3, with D unclear. The CDR3 covers 14 residues. Per the germline V gene, CDR1 is ENHRY and CDR2 is SYGVKD. V shed 3 bases and J shed 0 bases, with 6 bases lying between them. This CDR3 is CAISDADSGNTIYF. In DNA form, the CDR3 reads TGTGCCATCAGTGACGCAGACTCTGGAAACACCATATATTTT.

The chain is built from TRBV3-1 (or the pseudogene TRBV3-2) and TRBJ2-2; TRBD1 matches 7 bases. This CDR3 comprises 18 residues. Trimming took 1 base from V and 4 from J; bases not matched to a gene: 12. Germline V gene data show CDR1 as LGHDT and CDR2 as YNNKEL (reference sequence). DNA for the CDR3: TGTGCCAGCAGCCAAGCCCCAGTTGACAGGGTGGGCACCGGGGAGCTGTTTTTT. Its protein is CASSQAPVDRVGTGELFF.

The V and J genes are TRBV7-8 and TRBJ2-7; 7 bases are shared with TRBD1. J lost 2 bases, V lost 4 bases, and 5 bases had no gene match. Germline V gene data show CDR1 as SGHVS and CDR2 as FQNEAQ. This CDR3 comprises 14 residues. The CDR3 sequence: CASSSNRGTYEQYF. CDR3 nucleotide sequence: TGTGCCAGCAGCTCCAACAGGGGCACCTACGAGCAGTACTTC.

This clone was found once. This sequence joins TRBV5-6 and TRBJ1-2; 9 nucleotides agree with TRBD1. V lost 0 bases to trimming and J lost 4 bases; unmatched junction nucleotides: 7. CDR1 is SGHDT and CDR2 is YYEEEE in the germline V gene. The CDR3 extends over 16 amino acids. Here the CDR3 reads CASSLGRTGVFYGYTF. CDR3 coding DNA: TGTGCCAGCAGCTTGGGAAGGACAGGGGTTTTCTATGGCTACACCTTC. Filled out from reference TRBV5-6 and TRBJ1-2, the complete variable domain reads DAGVTQSPTHLIKTRGQQVTLRCSPKSGHDTVSWYQQALGQGPQFIFQYYEEEERQRGNFPDRFSGHQFPNYSSELNVNALLLGDSALYLCASSLGRTGVFYGYTFGSGTRLTVV.

In DNA form, the CDR3 reads TGTGCCAGCAGCCAAACGAACTCCCTGAGTTCACCCCTCCACTTT. It encodes CASSQTNSLSSPLHF. The chain uses TRBV3-1 (or the pseudogene TRBV3-2) and TRBJ1-6; D uncertain. V dropped 2 bases and J dropped 9 bases, with 14 bases sitting between them. CDR1 and CDR2 (germline): LGHDT, YNNKEL (reference sequence). This CDR3 comprises 15 residues.

This clone was counted a few times. The chain uses TRBV27 and TRBJ2-7, with 10 nucleotides matching TRBD2. Germline CDR1 is MNHEY and CDR2 is SMNVEV (reference sequence). The V segment lost 3 bases and the J segment 4 bases; nucleotides outside the gene matches: 12. This CDR3 is built from 17 residues. The CDR3 DNA follows: TGTGCCAGCAGTTTCCGGGGAGATAGCGGGGGGTCGTACGAGCAGTACTTC. Protein sequence: CASSFRGDSGGSYEQYF.

This chain connects TRBV15 to TRBJ1-3; D not resolved. CDR1 is LNHNV and CDR2 is YYDKDF in the germline V gene (reference sequence). This CDR3 region has 14 residues. Between the trimmed V and J ends, which lost 5 bases and 2 bases, there was a span of 10 bases. The CDR3 coding sequence is TGTGCCACCAGCGCGGATATAACTGGAAACACCATATATTTT. This codes for CATSADITGNTIYF.

The V gene is TRBV6-6, the J gene TRBJ1-1; perhaps TRBD1 as D (5 bases). The CDR3 runs to 15 residues. V lost 3 bases and J lost 0, with 11 bases in between. Germline V gives CDR1 MNHNY, CDR2 SVGAGI (reference sequence). CDR3 amino acids: CASSYADSLNTEAFF. CDR3 DNA: TGTGCCAGCAGTTATGCAGACAGCCTGAACACTGAAGCTTTCTTT.

This chain connects TRBV4-2 to TRBJ1-5, with 8 bases aligning to TRBD1. CDR3 length: 15 amino acids. V was pared by 0 bases and J by 7 bases, with 5 bases of the junction left unmatched. CDR1 is LGHNA and CDR2 is YNFKEQ in the germline V gene. The CDR3 reads CASSQENRGGQPQHF. The CDR3 nucleotides read TGTGCCAGCAGCCAAGAAAACAGGGGGGGACAGCCCCAGCATTTT.

The genes are TRBV5-1 and TRBJ2-5, with 9 bases that match TRBD1. The CDR3 length is 15 residues. The junction had 10 bases not matched to a gene; V was cut back by 5 bases and J by 5 bases. From germline, CDR1 is SGHRS and CDR2 YFSETQ. The CDR3 DNA reads TGCGCCAGCAGGAACCCAACAGGGGGCGCGGAGACCCAGTACTTC. It codes for CASRNPTGGAETQYF.

The V and J genes are TRBV18 and TRBJ1-5; 7 bases map to TRBD1. J was trimmed by 4 bases and V by 5 bases; bases with no gene match: 5. CDR1 and CDR2 from the germline V gene are KGHSH and LQKENI. This CDR3 region has 14 residues. The CDR3 loop is CASSTTGPNQPQHF. The CDR3 nucleotides are TGTGCCAGCTCAACGACAGGGCCGAATCAGCCCCAGCATTTT. Looking up the rest from reference TRBV18 and TRBJ1-5 gives the full variable domain: NAGVMQNPRHLVRRRGQEARLRCSPMKGHSHVYWYRQLPEEGLKFMVYLQKENIIDESGMPKERFSAEFPKEGPSILRIQQVVRGDSAAYFCASSTTGPNQPQHFGDGTRLSIL.